This TCR beta chain was captured by sequencing in a study of T cell responses to AZD1222 COVID-19 vaccine. Profiling relied on immunoSEQ multiplex PCR, and the TCRdb table lists in-frame clones only, not all of them. The sample has about 130,000 clones; approximately 93% are singletons. The V and J ends lost 4 bases and 8 bases, in that order; junction bases with no gene match: 14. Per the germline V gene, CDR1 is SGHNT and CDR2 is YYREEE (reference sequence). This CDR3 is 15 amino acids long. Sequencing used peripheral blood, obtained on day 0 of AZD1222 vaccination. V gene TRBV5-4 combines with J gene TRBJ1-2, with 7 positions matching TRBD1. This TCR derives from an adult in good health. CDR3 sequence reads: CASSPDPGQPHGYTF. As DNA, the CDR3 is TGTGCCAGCAGCCCCGACCCGGGACAGCCCCACGGCTACACCTTC. The full variable domain, in which reference TRBV5-4 and TRBJ1-2 provide the parts outside the CDR3, is ETGVTQSPTHLIKTRGQQVTLRCSSQSGHNTVSWYQQALGQGPQFIFQYYREEENGRGNFPPRFSGLQFPNYSSELNVNALELDDSALYLCASSPDPGQPHGYTFGSGTRLTVV.